The next 8 T cell receptor beta chains were all read from a single sample in a study of blood T cell repertoires in COVID-19. Sequencing was performed with immunoSEQ multiplex PCR; in TCRdb, only in-frame clones are kept and a portion is missing. The sample yields around 260,000 clones, 86% seen once. Sample: peripheral blood. These receptors all stem from a man between 18 and 29 years old with active or convalescent COVID-19.

This clone was found a few times. V is TRBV2 and J is TRBJ2-2; a possible D gene is TRBD2 (6 bases). Trimming shortened V by 2 bases and J by 4 bases, and 11 bases separated the two germline ends. The CDR3 runs 15 residues. CDR1 SNHLY and CDR2 FYNNEI come from the germline V gene. CDR3 region: CASSETLASTGELFF. CDR3 nucleotide sequence: TGTGCCAGCAGTGAAACGCTAGCGAGCACCGGGGAGCTGTTTTTT.

The chain links TRBV19 to TRBJ2-3; D perhaps matches TRBD2 (6 bases). Between the trimmed V and J ends, which lost 9 bases and 1 base, there was a span of 17 bases. The CDR3 consists of 15 residues. Germline V lookup: CDR1 LNHDA, CDR2 SQIVND (reference sequence). The CDR3 reads CASSRSSAGTDTQYF. CDR3 bases: TGTGCCAGCAGTCGTTCTAGCGCCGGCACAGATACGCAGTATTTT.

The J gene is TRBJ2-3, the V gene TRBV19; D might be TRBD2 (5 bases). Germline loops: CDR1 LNHDA, CDR2 SQIVND (reference sequence). CDR3 length: 14 residues. Trimming cost V 4 bases and J 2 bases, with 10 bases left between them. The CDR3 loop reads CASSSQEVTDTQYF. The CDR3 coding sequence is TGTGCCAGTAGTAGCCAGGAGGTCACAGATACGCAGTATTTT.

This chain links TRBV4-1 with TRBJ2-7, with TRBD2 matching over 9 bases. The germline gives CDR1 MGHRA, CDR2 YSYEKL. V was clipped by 0 bases and J by 4 bases; unmatched bases: 13. The CDR3 runs 18 residues. The chain's CDR3 is CASSQESTSGALLYEQYF. The DNA for the CDR3 is TGCGCCAGCAGCCAAGAATCGACTAGCGGAGCCCTACTTTACGAGCAGTACTTC.

This chain uses TRBV7-3 with TRBJ2-7; 9 nucleotides agree with TRBD2. The CDR3 consists of 16 residues. Germline CDR1 reads SGHTA; CDR2 reads FQGTGA. V was pared by 5 bases and J by 5 bases, with 13 bases of the junction left unmatched. The CDR3 reads CASSLNPGLAIDEQYF. CDR3 nucleotides: TGTGCCAGCAGCCTTAATCCGGGACTAGCTATCGACGAGCAGTACTTC.

The sample holds one count of this clone. The chain carries TRBV7-2 and TRBJ1-3; D gene uncertain. The CDR3 consists of 13 residues. Trimming removed 0 bases from V and 14 bases from J, with 14 bases in between. Germline V gives CDR1 SGHTA, CDR2 FQGNSA. CDR3 DNA: TGTGCCAGCAGCTTAGCGCCGGCGAATAGCCTATATTTT. This gives the protein CASSLAPANSLYF.

The V call is TRBV5-8, the J call TRBJ2-2; D not certain. V shed 0 bases and J shed 1 base, with 10 bases lying between them. Germline CDR1 is SGHTS and CDR2 is YDEGEE. The CDR3 has 16 amino acids. The CDR3 region has the DNA TGTGCCAGCAGCTTGGATGTATTCCTGAACACCGGGGAGCTGTTTTTT. This gives the protein CASSLDVFLNTGELFF.

The rearrangement links TRBV27 to TRBJ1-5; perhaps TRBD1 as D (5 bases). CDR3 length: 13 residues. Looked up from germline, CDR1 is MNHEY and CDR2 is SMNVEV (reference sequence). V was trimmed by 3 bases and J by 4 bases, leaving 7 bases between them. The CDR3 DNA sequence: TGTGCCAGCAGTTTCAGGGCGAATCAGCCCCAGCATTTT. Protein product: CASSFRANQPQHF.